This T cell receptor beta chain came from a study of cytomegalovirus exposure and HLA in healthy donors. Notes on this clone: The antigen remains undetermined.

Sequenced by immunoSEQ multiplex PCR; TCRdb stores in-frame clones only, minus some. The profile shows 250,000 to 300,000 clones, 90% of them singletons. Whole-study findings and limits: While the bulk of TCR sequences proved rare, some public TCRs turned up in many donors. Researchers catalogued some 160 TCR beta chains as cytomegalovirus-associated.

CDR1 is SGHDT, CDR2 YYEEEE, per germline. This CDR3 contains 14 residues. Trimming took 2 bases from V and 8 from J, leaving 14 bases between them. The sequence was obtained from a woman under 30 in good health and CMV-seronegative. The specimen sequenced was PBMCs. This chain connects TRBV5-6 to TRBJ2-1, with a tentative D call TRBD2 (6 bases). The CDR3: CASSLGQGGYEQFF. CDR3 sequence (DNA): TGTGCCAGCAGCTTAGGGCAGGGAGGATATGAGCAGTTCTTC.